These 19 T cell receptor beta chains originate from one sample sequenced in a study of blood T cells in healthy people across ages. Through a sample-barcoded 5' primer and a J-beta primer mix, a second PCR was run for roughly 6 to 12 cycles. TCRdb processed the 5' RACE reads anew with MiXCR; each CDR3 protein has one entry. The sample has about 810,000 distinct CDR3 sequences, about 36% seen once. Sequenced sample: blood. These receptors all come from a young man in good health.

This sequence joins TRBV4-1 and TRBJ2-3; 7 bases map to TRBD2. From germline, CDR1 is MGHRA and CDR2 YSYEKL. Trimming at V came to 1 base and at J to 7 bases, leaving 5 bases not matched to a gene. The CDR3 contains 14 residues. The CDR3 here is CASSQVLLANTQYF. The CDR3 bases are TGCGCCAGCAGCCAAGTCCTACTAGCGAATACGCAGTATTTT.

This clonotype was counted many times. The chain couples TRBV9 to TRBJ2-1; 10 positions agree with TRBD1. V was clipped by 5 bases and J by 3 bases; unmatched bases: 8. This CDR3 is built from 16 residues. The germline gives CDR1 SGDLS, CDR2 YYNGEE. As DNA, the CDR3 is TGTGCCAGCAGTAATACCGGGACAGGGGTCTACAATGAGCAGTTCTTC. It specifies CASSNTGTGVYNEQFF.

Notes on this clonotype: A much larger clone lies one base from this, so it may be a read error. The chain links TRBV4-3 to TRBJ2-5; D unclear. The germline CDR1 and CDR2 sequences are LGHNA and YSLEER. The CDR3 runs to 13 residues. V gave up 4 bases and J gave up 5 bases, with 11 bases separating them. The CDR3 region has the DNA TGCGCCAGCAGCCCCAGTGCCTTCGAGACCCAGTACTTC. Translated, it gives CASSPSAFETQYF.

V and J are TRBV20-1 and TRBJ2-3; TRBD2 is a possible D gene (5 bases). V was pared by 4 bases and J by 2 bases, with 22 bases between. Germline assignment: CDR1 DFQATT and CDR2 SNEGSKA (reference sequence). This CDR3 is built from 17 residues. The CDR3 region is CSAKKAGTRLYTDTQYF. CDR3 nucleotides: TGCAGTGCTAAGAAGGCGGGCACAAGGTTATACACAGATACGCAGTATTTT.

The rearrangement joins TRBV25-1 to TRBJ2-7; TRBD1 matches at 9 bases. J gave up 2 bases and V 2 bases, and 13 bases lay outside the gene matches. The CDR3 extends over 18 amino acids. In germline, CDR1 is MGHDK, CDR2 SYGVNS. DNA for the CDR3: TGTGCCAGCAGTGAAGATGGGGCACCGGGACAGGGACCCTACGAGCAGTACTTC. Translated, it gives CASSEDGAPGQGPYEQYF.

This sequence joins TRBV28 and TRBJ1-1; TRBD1 matches 8 bases. This CDR3 is built from 15 residues. V shed 6 bases and J 5 bases; nucleotides not matched to a gene: 11. Looked up from germline, CDR1 is MDHEN and CDR2 is SYDVKM. The CDR3 region is CASRSQGAVRTEAFF. CDR3 sequence (DNA): TGTGCCAGCAGATCTCAGGGGGCGGTTAGGACTGAAGCTTTCTTT. Full variable domain (missing parts from reference TRBV28 and TRBJ1-1): DVKVTQSSRYLVKRTGEKVFLECVQDMDHENMFWYRQDPGLGLRLIYFSYDVKMKEKGDIPEGYSVSREKKERFSLILESASTNQTSMYLCASRSQGAVRTEAFFGQGTRLTVV.

The J gene is TRBJ2-7, the V gene TRBV12-3 or TRBV12-4, with D uncertain. Trimming took 5 bases from V and 0 from J, leaving 14 bases between them. This CDR3 is 15 amino acids long. The CDR3 region is CASSPRRLGSYEQYF. CDR3 nucleotides: TGTGCCAGCAGTCCCCGTCGATTAGGCTCCTACGAGCAGTACTTC.

This clonotype was counted at least ten times. This sequence joins TRBV12-3 or TRBV12-4 and TRBJ2-1; 11 positions agree with TRBD2. J was trimmed by 5 bases and V by 8 bases; bases with no gene match: 5. The CDR3 is 14 residues long. The CDR3 sequence is CASASGGHNNEQFF. DNA of the CDR3: TGTGCCAGCGCTAGCGGGGGGCACAACAATGAGCAGTTCTTC.

The genes are TRBV12-3 or TRBV12-4 and TRBJ1-5, with 7 nucleotides matching TRBD1. This CDR3 spans 19 amino acids. Trimming cost V 4 bases and J 0 bases; bases outside gene matches: 15. The CDR3 DNA sequence: TGTGCCAGCAGTTCGACCCCAAGGGGGCAGGGCAGTAGCAATCAGCCCCAGCATTTT. Protein sequence: CASSSTPRGQGSSNQPQHF.

This clonotype was observed a few times. The chain carries TRBV18 and TRBJ2-5; 7 bases align to TRBD2. CDR1 and CDR2 from the germline V gene are KGHSH and LQKENI. With V trimmed by 0 bases and J by 5 bases, 6 bases remained unmatched. The CDR3 contains 15 residues. CDR3 DNA: TGTGCCAGCTCACCACCCCACGGGGGGAAGGAGACCCAGTACTTC. As protein: CASSPPHGGKETQYF.

There are a few counts of this clonotype. The rearrangement joins TRBV28 to TRBJ1-6, with TRBD1 identical over 7 bases. Losses at the gene ends were 5 bases for V and 8 bases for J; bases not matched to a gene: 9. The CDR3 has 15 residues. Germline V gives CDR1 MDHEN, CDR2 SYDVKM. CDR3 residues: CASSPRDRYYSPLHF. The CDR3 DNA is TGTGCCAGCAGTCCCCGGGACAGATACTATTCACCCCTCCACTTT. The variable domain in full, with the rest retrieved from reference TRBV28 and TRBJ1-6, is DVKVTQSSRYLVKRTGEKVFLECVQDMDHENMFWYRQDPGLGLRLIYFSYDVKMKEKGDIPEGYSVSREKKERFSLILESASTNQTSMYLCASSPRDRYYSPLHFGNGTRLTVT.

J is TRBJ1-6 and V is TRBV3-1; tentatively, D is TRBD1 (6 bases). V dropped 4 bases and J dropped 9 bases, with 13 bases sitting between them. CDR1 is LGHDT and CDR2 is YNNKEL in the germline V gene (reference sequence). CDR3 size: 14 residues. The CDR3 DNA sequence: TGTGCCAGCAGCCTTCAGGACAGTACTTCACCCCTCCACTTT. It specifies CASSLQDSTSPLHF.

The chain links TRBV7-2 to TRBJ2-1; no definite D call. The V end lost 3 bases, the J end lost 7 bases, and 16 bases lay between the germline ends. The CDR3 covers 15 residues. Per the germline V gene, CDR1 is SGHTA and CDR2 is FQGNSA. DNA for the CDR3: TGTGCCAGCAGCTTCGGCAGGCCCGGGCAGAATGAGCAGTTCTTC. Its translation is CASSFGRPGQNEQFF.

The J gene is TRBJ2-3, the V gene TRBV14; the D gene is possibly TRBD1 (6 bases). The CDR3 spans 15 residues. Per the germline V gene, CDR1 is SGHDN and CDR2 is FVKESK. The V end was cut by 2 bases, the J end by 1 base, with 10 bases between. The CDR3 nucleotides read TGTGCCAGCAGCCAACAGGGGACCCGCACAGATACGCAGTATTTT. Translating gives CASSQQGTRTDTQYF.

This clonotype has a count of ten or more. The CDR3, as DNA: TGCAGTGCTAGAGATCTCGGCCTTCGGCTAGCCAAAAACATTCAGTACTTC. Residues: CSARDLGLRLAKNIQYF. The rearrangement links TRBV20-1 to TRBJ2-4, with unresolved D. The CDR3 runs to 17 residues. Germline CDR1 DFQATT, CDR2 SNEGSKA (reference sequence). Trimming took off 0 bases at V and 0 bases at J, with 15 bases between the two ends.

This clonotype was recorded only once. The junction departs from germline at one end; a sequencing error may be responsible. The rearrangement uses TRBV7-2 and TRBJ2-3, with 9 bases matching TRBD2. The CDR3 loop spans 14 amino acids. CDR1 is SGHTA and CDR2 is FQGNSA in the germline V gene. The CDR3 nucleotides are TGTGCCAGCAACCGAGGGACTAGCACAGATATGCAGTATTTT. This encodes CASNRGTSTDMQYF.

In its sample, this clonotype was seen a few times. The genes are TRBV7-2 and TRBJ2-3; 10 nucleotides align to TRBD2. With V trimmed by 3 bases and J by 0 bases, 9 bases remained unmatched. CDR1 is SGHTA, CDR2 FQGNSA, per germline. The CDR3 spans 18 residues. The chain's CDR3 is CASSFPSGGSYSTDTQYF. For the CDR3, the DNA is TGTGCCAGCAGCTTCCCTAGCGGGGGCTCCTATAGCACAGATACGCAGTATTTT.

The genes are TRBV20-1 and TRBJ1-6, with 7 bases identical to TRBD1. This CDR3 spans 16 amino acids. The germline V gene has CDR1 DFQATT and CDR2 SNEGSKA (reference sequence). The ends lost 2 bases at V and 8 bases at J; junction bases unmatched: 12. The CDR3 here is CSARSEGALEYSPLHF. The DNA of the CDR3 is TGCAGTGCTAGAAGTGAGGGGGCGCTTGAGTATTCACCCCTCCACTTT.

This chain uses TRBV12-3 or TRBV12-4 with TRBJ1-3; D perhaps matches TRBD1 (5 bases). V lost 6 bases and J 8 bases, leaving 14 bases between the germline ends. This CDR3 has 13 residues. The CDR3 spells CASRYGSGDTIYF. The CDR3 nucleotides read TGTGCCAGCAGATACGGATCGGGGGACACCATATATTTT.